Sequencing of this TCR beta chain was carried out in a study of cytomegalovirus exposure and HLA in healthy donors. Study-level results: A later analysis associated under 20,000 TCR beta sequences with HLA alleles at a 0.05 false discovery rate. Common viral pathogens seemed, in a later analysis, to connect with several of the most significant clusters.

This clone was recorded once. Antigen: not known. J was trimmed by 5 bases and V by 2 bases; bases with no gene match: 11. This CDR3 comprises 18 residues. Germline loops: CDR1 SGHTA, CDR2 FQGNSA. PCR was performed using 60 Vbeta and 13 Jbeta primers. Clones were sequenced by immunoSEQ multiplex PCR, and TCRdb holds only the in-frame ones, with some missing. The sample yields around 110,000 clones, under 70% seen once. Sequencing input: PBMCs. V usage is TRBV7-2 and J usage is TRBJ2-2, with 10 nucleotides matching TRBD2. The source of this sequence is a man younger than 35 in good health and CMV-seronegative. The CDR3 sequence is CASSLRLAGASRTGELFF. In DNA, the CDR3 is TGTGCCAGCAGCTTACGCCTAGCGGGAGCTTCTAGAACCGGGGAGCTGTTTTTT. Complete variable domain (other parts from reference TRBV7-2 and TRBJ2-2): GAGVSQSPSNKVTEKGKDVELRCDPISGHTALYWYRQSLGQGLEFLIYFQGNSAPDKSGLPSDRFSAERTGGSVSTLTIQRTQQEDSAVYLCASSLRLAGASRTGELFFGEGSRLTVL.